This T cell receptor beta chain was recorded in a study of STAT5B mutations in CD4+ large granular lymphocyte leukemia. Study-level information: Among healthy donors, a particular HLA allele went with more CDR3 'QG' motifs.

Germline V CDR1 and CDR2: LGHNA, YSLEER. V dropped 0 bases and J dropped 7 bases, with 10 bases sitting between them. The CDR3 length is 14 residues. Buffy coats from healthy blood donors served as controls. The assay was run at survey level. Original analysis: Productive clonotypes were detectable down to 2.59 x 10-5 frequency. Only in-frame clones appear in the TCRdb table, and some are missing; sequencing was by immunoSEQ multiplex PCR. The V and J calls and the clone size are those of that table, but D and trimming were determined from the DNA. Of roughly 19,000 clones in the sample, 65% to 80% were seen once.

The sequencing sample was made of CD4+ T cells from blood buffy coats. This sequence originates from a human donor in good health. The chain recombines TRBV4-3 with TRBJ2-1; no reliable D call. In DNA, the CDR3 is TGCGCCAGCAGCCAAGACCAAGGTAGGAATGAGCAGTTCTTC. Encoded protein: CASSQDQGRNEQFF.